This T cell receptor beta chain was recorded in a study of molecular identifiers for immune sequencing clone quantification. TCRdb re-called the PCR reads with MiXCR, one entry per CDR3 protein. The sample holds 400,000 to 600,000 distinct CDR3 sequences; 20% to 25% are singletons and the top ten take around 0.84%. This CDR3 has 14 amino acids. V trimming: 8 bases; J trimming: 3 bases; junction bases outside the gene matches: 5. Per the germline V gene, CDR1 is MNHEY and CDR2 is SVGEGT. General observations from the study: Highly expanded clone sizes could end up underestimated if a barcode were shared by identical TCR molecules.

This clonotype was recorded many times. Its specificity is unknown. The sequence came from a human donor in good health. Some libraries in this study had Jurkat cell RNA spiked in. This sequence joins TRBV6-2 or TRBV6-3 and TRBJ1-1, with 11 bases matching TRBD1. Sequencing used naive CD8+ T cells from blood, with Jurkat cell RNA spiked in. Subset reported: FACS-sorted CD8+CD4-CCR7+CD45RA+ naive T cells. CDR3 coding DNA: TGTGCCAGCTGGGACAGGGGGATAGACACTGAAGCTTTCTTT. It is translated as CASWDRGIDTEAFF.